The present T cell receptor (beta chain) was sequenced within a study of neoadjuvant anti-PD-1 for oral cavity cancer listed by TCRdb under 2021. For context, the study as a whole: Patients mostly received three to four biweekly doses of nivolumab at 3 mg/kg before curative-intent surgical resection. Under RECIST 1.1, a patient counted as a responder if showing complete response, partial response or stable disease, and as a non-responder if showing progression. A fourth nivolumab dose was given around day 43 to patients without progression, and definitive surgical resection was performed in those patients on days 50-56. An approximately 30% response rate was observed in the parent correlative cohort, in which approximately 11 patients were included. Findings and caveats that apply to the study as a whole: Higher pretreatment blood Treg/Th17 ratios correlated with higher pretreatment blood TCRbeta clonality and lower post-treatment tumor TCRbeta clonality. Only a few patients per response group were included in the TCR analyses, and the authors called for validation in larger cohorts. After neoadjuvant nivolumab, significantly higher T cell clonality (Gini index) was found within PBMCs in non-responders than in responders.

PBMC libraries used mostly about 450 ng of input genomic DNA for deep sequencing, with six replicates per sample. TCRbeta libraries were prepared with the immunoSEQ hsTCRbeta kit according to the manufacturer's instructions. Sequencing of the completed libraries took place using an Illumina NovaSeq 6000 S4 flow cell after they had been pooled to around 3.3 nM. In the authors' own workflow: Raw data preprocessing and quality control were performed with the immunoSEQ Analyzer. The analysis was restricted to productive rearrangements, with each unique CDR3 amino acid sequence defining a clonotype. Repertoire clonality was estimated as the Gini-Simpson index, computed with the R package tcR. Student's t test was used to compare Gini indices, while Pearson correlation assessed associations with tumor size change. Entries here come from immuneACCESS through TCRdb and include only in-frame sequences with V and J called. Some clones fail to appear in such tables; in the studies checked, an unresolved V gene covers under half of the shortfall, and the cause of the remainder is unknown. V and J calls plus clone size are reproduced from that table; the DNA served to infer D and trimming. A total of over 12,000 clones appear in this sample, about two thirds of them only once. 3% to 3.5% of the sample is taken by the ten largest.

The germline V gene (reference sequence) specifies LNHDA as CDR1 and SQIVND as CDR2. The CDR3 covers 11 residues, taking in both the cysteine and the phenylalanine. Only the CDR3 DNA stays, 33 bases, in frame from base 1. Between the V and J ends, shortened by 6 bases and 6 bases respectively, the junction contains 9 bases. According to the study, the label for this sample's time point signals: before neoadjuvant nivolumab. Patients were newly diagnosed with stage II-IVA oral cavity squamous cell carcinoma and had received no prior systemic or radiation treatment. The cohort was made up of patients with locally advanced, HPV-negative oral cavity squamous cell carcinoma. Peripheral blood mononuclear cells were analyzed directly and were not maintained or expanded in culture. Samples came from a longitudinal correlative study of a single-arm phase II trial of neoadjuvant nivolumab in oral cavity squamous cell carcinoma. Subject-matched pre- and post-treatment PBMCs and tumors from three responders and three non-responders underwent genomic DNA-based TCRbeta sequencing. Peripheral blood mononuclear cells were collected before nivolumab treatment and again after treatment, at the time of surgery. The Maxwell RSC DNA from Cells kit was used to extract genomic DNA from PBMCs.

Comment on this clone: It lacks a known antigen. One base away there is no much larger clone; base qualities are not given.

The sequencing here drew on PBMCs, taken before nivolumab (anti-PD-1) treatment. The chain is made from TRBV19 and TRBJ2-7, with a tentative D gene TRBD2 over 7 matching bases. The receptor comes from a person between 40 and 85 years old with oral cavity squamous cell carcinoma. The nucleotides read TGTGCCAGTAGGGGGGGGCGCGAGCAGTACTTC. This is translated as CASRGGREQYF.